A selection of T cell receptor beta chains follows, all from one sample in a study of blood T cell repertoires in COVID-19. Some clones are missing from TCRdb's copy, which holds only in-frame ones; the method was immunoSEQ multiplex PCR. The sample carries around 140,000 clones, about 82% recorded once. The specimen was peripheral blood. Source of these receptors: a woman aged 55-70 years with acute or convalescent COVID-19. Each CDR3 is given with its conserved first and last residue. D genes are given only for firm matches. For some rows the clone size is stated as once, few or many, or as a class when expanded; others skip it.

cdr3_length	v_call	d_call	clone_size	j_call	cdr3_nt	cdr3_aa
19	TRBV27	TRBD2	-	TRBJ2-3	TGTGCCAGCACTTTACGAGGGACTAGAAGGAGTCATGTTCCAGATACGCAGTATTTT	CASTLRGTRRSHVPDTQYF
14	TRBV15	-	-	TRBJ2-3	TGTGCCACCAGCGGGGGACACGGCACAGATACGCAGTATTTT	CATSGGHGTDTQYF
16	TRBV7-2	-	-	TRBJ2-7	TGTGCCAGCAGCCTAGACGGCGGGATGAGCTCCTACGAGCAGTACTTC	CASSLDGGMSSYEQYF
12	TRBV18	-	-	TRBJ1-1	TGTGCCAGCTCCCCCATGAACACTGAAGCTTTCTTT	CASSPMNTEAFF
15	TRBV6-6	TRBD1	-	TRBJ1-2	TGTGCCAGCAGGAAAGCTGGACAGGGCGACTATGGCTACACCTTC	CASRKAGQGDYGYTF
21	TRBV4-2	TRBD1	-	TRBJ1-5	TGTGCCAGCAGCCAAGACCTTCTCCCCGCCGGGACAGGGGCCGGCAATCAGCCCCAGCATTTT	CASSQDLLPAGTGAGNQPQHF
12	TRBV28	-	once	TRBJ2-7	TGTGCCAGCAGTTTTAAGCCCGGCGAGCAGTACTTC	CASSFKPGEQYF
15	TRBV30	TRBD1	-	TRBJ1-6	TGTGCCTGGAAAAGACAGGGTTCAGGGGGTTCACCCCTCCACTTT	CAWKRQGSGGSPLHF
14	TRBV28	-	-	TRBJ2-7	TGTGCCAGCACCGCCAGGGCCCTCACTTACGAGCAGTACTTC	CASTARALTYEQYF
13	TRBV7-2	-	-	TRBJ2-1	TGTGCCAGCAGCTTATGGGGGCCGTTTGAGCAGTTCTTC	CASSLWGPFEQFF
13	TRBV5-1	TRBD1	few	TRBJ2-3	TGCGCCAGTTACAGGGGTACCACAGATACGCAGTATTTT	CASYRGTTDTQYF
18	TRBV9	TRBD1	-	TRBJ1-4	TGTGCCAGCAGCGTAGCTACCGGGACAGGGGGCGCCCGTGAAAAACTGTTTTTT	CASSVATGTGGAREKLFF
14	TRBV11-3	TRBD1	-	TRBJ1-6	TGTGCCAGCCAGGGGGCTGGGGATAATTCACCCCTCCACTTT	CASQGAGDNSPLHF
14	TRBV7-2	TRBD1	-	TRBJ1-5	TGTGCCAGCAGCTCACAGGGGCGCAATCAGCCCCAGCATTTT	CASSSQGRNQPQHF